The source of this T cell receptor (beta chain) is a study of blood T cells in healthy people across ages (dated by TCRdb to between 2015 and 2017). In the study overall: In model experiments, roughly one uniquely barcoded TCR beta cDNA molecule per two T cells was captured by template switching. To track age-related changes in TCR beta repertoire diversity, the study relied on deep sequencing normalized with unique cDNA molecular identifiers. The donors were split into four age groups: young (average 16 years), middle-aged (around 37), aged (approximately 60) and long-lived (approximately 80). To avoid experimental bias, donors of different ages were spread randomly across the sequencing lanes. Using the same blood draw, the study looked at two additional independent replicas of 1 million unique cDNA reads for two donors, one aged 18 to 29 and the other aged 80 or older. What the authors observed across the whole study: Because donor CMV infection status was unknown, age-related changes in expanded clonotypes were potentially confounded. There was a strong correlation between observed TCR beta diversity and the percentage of naive T cells measured by flow cytometry. Compared with the aged group, the long-lived group had more naive CD4+ T cells, fewer expanded clones and increased TCR diversity, suggesting age selection. Observed TCR beta diversity per million T cells fell roughly linearly with age, and a significant reduction was already apparent by age roughly 41. Estimates of total diversity from one million sequenced T cells were regarded as lower bounds and underestimates. Since profiling was done on bulk unsorted PBMCs, naive and antigen-experienced compartments could not be conclusively compared.

In its sample, this clonotype was seen many times. The clone's antigen remains unknown. With a much larger clone just one base away, this may be a read error. The germline V gene encodes CDR1 SQVTM and CDR2 ANQGSEA. The CDR3 spans 11 residues, from the cysteine through the phenylalanine. Only the CDR3 part of the read is kept: 33 bases, read in frame from the first base. V is shortened by 4 bases, J by 10 bases, and the region joining them spans 13 bases. Donors were a few dozen systemically healthy Caucasian individuals from Russia aged roughly 6 to 90 years. Approximately 10 milliliters of peripheral blood were collected from each donor into EDTA-treated Vacutainer tubes. Ficoll-Paque density-gradient centrifugation was used to isolate PBMCs, with at least 7 million per sample. Trizol reagent was used to extract total RNA from the PBMCs, yielding at least 5.5 micrograms per sample. For every donor, flow cytometry on a PBMC aliquot measured the percentage of naive CD45RAhigh/CD27high T cells.

The library relied on 5' RACE. The sequencer was an Illumina HiSeq 2500. The second PCR ran for roughly 7 to 12 cycles and used a J-beta primer mix along with a sample-barcoded 5' primer. A unique molecular identifier was introduced onto each TCR beta cDNA molecule by a template-switch 5' adaptor carrying 12 random nucleotides. At least 2.5 million CDR3-containing paired-end reads were obtained from each sample. All of the RNA was converted into first-strand cDNA using the Mint cDNA synthesis kit, with a TRBC-specific oligonucleotide serving as the primer. After uracil-DNA glycosylase treatment, a first 18-cycle PCR used universal primers M1SS and BC2_uni_R on all cDNA. As for the original processing: For normalization, 1 million high-quality reads, each with a distinct molecular identifier, were randomly selected from each sample. Instead of being binned into consensus sequences, reads that shared molecular identifiers were thrown out. MiTCR, set to a Q25 quality threshold and the strictest error-elimination algorithm, was used for CDR3 identification, clonotype clustering and error correction. A nonparametric unseen species model with Euler transformation was used to estimate a lower bound on total TCR beta diversity. The public reads were reanalyzed by TCRdb: fastp trimming at Q25, MiXCR alignment, in-frame beta chains only. Under each unique CDR3 protein, matching rows form one entry showing the most common genes and DNA. These V and J calls derive from TCRdb rather than the authors' analysis. Counted in this sample were 730,000 or so distinct CDR3 sequences; roughly two fifths of them appeared once. Approximately 29% of the sample is held by the ten biggest clonotypes.

The receptor was isolated from an elderly man in good health. The sample taken for sequencing was blood. The V gene is TRBV29-1 and the J gene is TRBJ2-5; no D gene can be assigned with confidence. The CDR3 has the sequence CSVGEDGHQYF. The base sequence is TGCAGCGTTGGCGAGGACGGGCACCAGTACTTC. With all but the CDR3 taken from the reference TRBV29-1 and TRBJ2-5 genes, the full variable domain is: SAVISQKPSRDICQRGTSLTIQCQVDSQVTMMFWYRQQPGQSLTLIATANQGSEATYESGFVIDKFPISRPNLTFSTLTVSNMSPEDSSIYLCSVGEDGHQYFGPGTRLLVL.